These 28 T cell receptor beta chains originate from one sample sequenced in a study of blood T cell repertoires in COVID-19. The assay was immunoSEQ multiplex PCR, and TCRdb's table has in-frame clones only and misses some. The sample contains about 220,000 clones, about four fifths of which appear only once. Input material: PBMCs or T cells enriched from blood (not recorded which). The receptors come from a woman aged 60-70 years who had recovered from COVID-19.

This clone has just a few counts. The rearrangement links TRBV3-1 (or the pseudogene TRBV3-2) to TRBJ1-6, with a tentative D call TRBD1 (5 bases). Trimming stripped 1 base from V and 10 bases from J, with 11 bases between. Germline lookup yields CDR1 LGHDT and CDR2 YNNKEL (reference sequence). The CDR3 consists of 14 residues. The CDR3 sequence: CASSQVGLESPLHF. In DNA, the CDR3 is TGTGCCAGCAGCCAAGTGGGGCTGGAGTCACCCCTCCACTTT.

The table lists this clone with a few counts. This chain connects TRBV9 to TRBJ2-2; D ambiguous. Per the germline V gene, CDR1 is SGDLS and CDR2 is YYNGEE. Trimming stripped 4 bases from V and 4 bases from J, with 8 bases between. The CDR3 spans 13 residues. Here the CDR3 DNA reads TGTGCCAGCAGCCTCCCAGTCACCGGGGAGCTGTTTTTT. Translating gives CASSLPVTGELFF.

CDR3 in DNA: TGTGCCAGCAGCTTGCAGGCAGGTCGTAATCAGCCCCAGCATTTT. It codes for CASSLQAGRNQPQHF. The chain couples TRBV5-5 to TRBJ1-5; D not resolved. This CDR3 is built from 15 residues. The germline V gene encodes CDR1 SGHKS and CDR2 YYEKEE (reference sequence). V was clipped by 1 base and J by 4 bases, with 12 bases between them.

This chain links TRBV19 with TRBJ2-4; D is unclear. Deletions cut 6 bases from V and 9 bases from J, with 21 bases between. Germline loops: CDR1 LNHDA, CDR2 SQIVND (reference sequence). This CDR3 comprises 15 residues. The CDR3 nucleotides read TGTGCCAGTAGCGCCCTTCGAGATGTACGTGGCATTCAGTACTTC. Amino acid sequence: CASSALRDVRGIQYF.

The V and J genes are TRBV11-2 and TRBJ1-6; D is uncertain. The V and J ends lost 5 bases and 0 bases respectively, with 11 bases between them. This CDR3 is built from 16 residues. Per the germline V gene, CDR1 is SGHAT and CDR2 is FQNNGV. Here the CDR3 reads CASSPVAGSYNSPLHF. CDR3 DNA: TGTGCCAGCAGCCCCGTTGCGGGCTCCTATAATTCACCCCTCCACTTT.

This sequence joins TRBV20-1 and TRBJ2-7; D is perhaps TRBD1 (7 bases). The CDR3 length is 13 residues. The V gene lost 3 bases and the J gene lost 5 bases, with 14 bases spanning the gap. Germline assignment: CDR1 DFQATT and CDR2 SNEGSKA (reference sequence). CDR3 nucleotide sequence: TGCAGTGCTAGTGGAGGGGGCGCCGACGAGCAGTACTTC. Amino acid sequence: CSASGGGADEQYF.

The chain carries TRBV4-2 and TRBJ1-6; D is uncertain. The germline V gene has CDR1 LGHNA and CDR2 YNFKEQ. The CDR3 spans 15 residues. V was pared by 0 bases and J by 5 bases, with 8 bases between. The CDR3 DNA sequence: TGTGCCAGCAGCCAAGACGGTGTCCATAATTCACCCCTCCACTTT. Translating gives CASSQDGVHNSPLHF.

The rearrangement links TRBV18 to TRBJ2-5, with 9 bases identical to TRBD1. This CDR3 spans 15 amino acids. V was clipped by 3 bases and J by 5 bases; unmatched bases: 7. Germline-derived CDR1 and CDR2 are KGHSH and LQKENI. DNA for the CDR3: TGTGCCAGCTCACCTCCGGGACAGGGAAGGGAGACCCAGTACTTC. This translates into CASSPPGQGRETQYF.

The J gene is TRBJ2-1, the V gene TRBV5-1; possibly TRBD1 for D (6 bases). V dropped 0 bases and J dropped 1 base, with 11 bases sitting between them. This CDR3 has 16 amino acids. Per germline, CDR1 SGHRS and CDR2 YFSETQ. The CDR3 DNA is TGCGCCAGCAGCTTGGCCCCGGACAGTTCCTACAATGAGCAGTTCTTC. The encoded protein is CASSLAPDSSYNEQFF. Full variable domain (missing parts from reference TRBV5-1 and TRBJ2-1): KAGVTQTPRYLIKTRGQQVTLSCSPISGHRSVSWYQQTPGQGLQFLFEYFSETQRNKGNFPGRFSGRQFSNSRSEMNVSTLELGDSALYLCASSLAPDSSYNEQFFGPGTRLTVL.

The chain recombines TRBV19 with TRBJ2-7; TRBD2 aligns across 7 bases. This CDR3 has 16 amino acids. The germline V gene encodes CDR1 LNHDA and CDR2 SQIVND (reference sequence). Losses at the gene ends were 2 bases for V and 0 bases for J; bases not matched to a gene: 7. CDR3 nucleotide sequence: TGTGCCAGTAGTATATCGTTACTAGCGAGCTCCTACGAGCAGTACTTC. Encoded protein: CASSISLLASSYEQYF.

The gene calls are TRBV11-1 and TRBJ1-1; no definite D call. The CDR3 loop spans 13 amino acids. CDR1 is SGHAT, CDR2 FQDESV, per germline (reference sequence). V was clipped by 0 bases and J by 1 base, with 3 bases between them. The CDR3 region is CASSLARNTEAFF. The CDR3, as DNA: TGTGCCAGCAGCTTAGCCCGGAACACTGAAGCTTTCTTT. Full variable domain (rest looked up from reference TRBV11-1 and TRBJ1-1): EAEVAQSPRYKITEKSQAVAFWCDPISGHATLYWYRQILGQGPELLVQFQDESVVDDSQLPKDRFSAERLKGVDSTLKIQPAELGDSAMYLCASSLARNTEAFFGQGTRLTVV.

The chain has TRBV7-6 and TRBJ1-4; D might be TRBD1 (6 bases). Between the trimmed V and J ends, which lost 4 bases and 7 bases, there was a span of 16 bases. The CDR3 is 15 amino acids. Germline CDR1 reads SGHVS; CDR2 reads FNYEAQ. CDR3 sequence reads: CASSSSGEFAEKLFF. As DNA, the CDR3 is TGTGCCAGCAGCTCATCAGGGGAATTCGCTGAAAAACTGTTTTTT.

This clone occurred once. V is TRBV9 and J is TRBJ1-2; TRBD1 aligns across 11 bases. The length of the CDR3 is 15 residues. Germline assignment: CDR1 SGDLS and CDR2 YYNGEE. J was trimmed by 4 bases and V by 4 bases; bases with no gene match: 6. The CDR3 bases are TGTGCCAGCAGCCCGGACAGGGGGCGCATCTATGGCTACACCTTC. Translated: CASSPDRGRIYGYTF.

Comment on this clone: The sample has other DNA sequences that encode this CDR3 too. This sequence joins TRBV5-1 and TRBJ2-7, with 9 bases lining up with TRBD1. With V trimmed by 2 bases and J by 2 bases, 2 bases remained unmatched. Per germline, CDR1 SGHRS and CDR2 YFSETQ. This CDR3 is built from 14 residues. Written as DNA, the CDR3 is TGCGCCAGCAGCTTCGGGGACAGGGCCTACGAGCAGTACTTC. Translation: CASSFGDRAYEQYF.

The CDR3 bases are TGCGCCAGCAGCTTCTCTTTCGGTCAGCCCCAGCATTTT. This codes for CASSFSFGQPQHF. V is TRBV5-1 and J is TRBJ1-5, with D unclear. The CDR3 is made up of 13 amino acids. CDR1 and CDR2 (germline): SGHRS, YFSETQ. V shed 2 bases and J shed 6 bases, with 9 bases lying between them.

Here the CDR3 DNA reads TGTGCCAGCAGGGACAGGATGGATGGCACTGAAGCTTTCTTT. Translated, it gives CASRDRMDGTEAFF. The V and J genes are TRBV6-5 and TRBJ1-1; 7 nucleotides align to TRBD1. Trimming took 6 bases from V and 4 from J; bases not matched to a gene: 8. Per the germline V gene, CDR1 is MNHEY and CDR2 is SVGAGI. The CDR3 is 14 residues long.

J is TRBJ2-5 and V is TRBV18; D gene ambiguous. CDR3 length: 15 amino acids. With 2 bases removed from V and 4 bases from J, the gap between germline ends came to 14 bases. Looked up from germline, CDR1 is KGHSH and CDR2 is LQKENI. For the CDR3, the DNA is TGTGCCAGCTCACCAACACCCCGTGAATTAGAGACCCAGTACTTC. It translates to CASSPTPRELETQYF.

Note on this clone: Germline and junction disagree at one end, which may indicate a read error. The rearrangement uses TRBV3-1 (or the pseudogene TRBV3-2) and TRBJ2-5; D gene uncertain. Per the germline V gene, CDR1 is LGHDT and CDR2 is YNNKEL (reference sequence). The CDR3 covers 15 residues. The CDR3 coding sequence is TGTGCCAGCAGCCAAGGGCCAATCTCCCAAAAGACCCAGTACTTC. Residues: CASSQGPISQKTQYF.

V usage is TRBV11-3 and J usage is TRBJ2-7; perhaps TRBD2 as D (6 bases). Germline V gene sequence: CDR1 SGHNT, CDR2 YENEEA. Trimming shortened V by 3 bases and J by 0 bases, and 9 bases separated the two germline ends. The length of the CDR3 is 14 residues. CDR3 sequence reads: CASSFRESSYEQYF. CDR3 DNA sequence: TGTGCCAGCAGCTTTCGGGAGAGCTCCTACGAGCAGTACTTC.

This chain joins TRBV30 and TRBJ1-2; TRBD1 might be the D (6 bases). The CDR3 has 12 amino acids. Germline CDR1 and CDR2: GTSNPN and SVGIG (reference sequence). The V and J ends lost 3 bases and 4 bases respectively, with 9 bases between them. The CDR3 loop is CAWSAQGYGYTF. The DNA of the CDR3 is TGTGCCTGGAGCGCACAGGGCTATGGCTACACCTTC.

A single count supports this clone. The chain carries TRBV9 and TRBJ1-5, with TRBD1 identical over 7 bases. Germline assignment: CDR1 SGDLS and CDR2 YYNGEE. J was trimmed by 11 bases and V by 0 bases; bases with no gene match: 11. The CDR3 is 15 residues long. The CDR3 sequence: CASSVDGQGVRSQHF. As DNA, the CDR3 is TGTGCCAGCAGCGTAGACGGGCAGGGGGTAAGGTCCCAGCATTTT.

The CDR3 loop is CASSQDPPPLGGASSGANVLTF. Written as DNA, the CDR3 is TGCGCCAGCAGCCAAGATCCCCCGCCCCTAGGGGGGGCCAGCTCTGGGGCCAACGTCCTGACTTTC. The rearrangement joins TRBV4-3 to TRBJ2-6, with a weak D call TRBD2 (7 bases). V was cut by 0 bases and J by 0 bases, with 24 bases left in between. CDR3 length equals 22 residues. Germline assignment: CDR1 LGHNA and CDR2 YSLEER.

This rearrangement joins TRBV19 to TRBJ1-1, with unresolved D. The V gene's germline CDR1 is LNHDA and CDR2 SQIVND (reference sequence). The CDR3 runs to 14 residues. Trimming pared 1 base from V and 7 bases from J, leaving 13 bases between. CDR3 loop: CASSIAARRDEAFF. CDR3 coding DNA: TGTGCCAGTAGTATAGCCGCAAGGAGGGATGAAGCTTTCTTT.

The V and J genes are TRBV4-3 and TRBJ1-2; D remains ambiguous. V was shortened by 0 bases and J by 4 bases, with 15 bases between the two germline ends. CDR1 and CDR2 (germline): LGHNA, YSLEER. The CDR3 contains 16 residues. The DNA for the CDR3 is TGCGCCAGCAGCCAAGATAGGTCAGGACTCGGCTATGGCTACACCTTC. Translated, it gives CASSQDRSGLGYGYTF.

The chain joins TRBV7-2 to TRBJ2-1; unclear D gene. The V end was cut by 0 bases, the J end by 8 bases, with 14 bases between. Per the germline V gene, CDR1 is SGHTA and CDR2 is FQGNSA. The CDR3 runs to 15 residues. CDR3 region: CASSLASRHGDEQFF. The DNA for the CDR3 is TGTGCCAGCAGCTTAGCGTCGAGGCACGGCGATGAGCAGTTCTTC.

In its sample, this clone was seen once. In the same sample, other DNA sequences code for this CDR3. This chain's CDR3 is CASSLGLAGGLGYEQYF. The CDR3 DNA sequence: TGTGCCAGCAGCTTAGGGCTAGCGGGAGGGTTGGGCTACGAGCAGTACTTC. V and J are TRBV7-6 and TRBJ2-7; 12 nucleotides align to TRBD2. The CDR3 is 17 amino acids. The V segment lost 1 base and the J segment 3 bases; nucleotides outside the gene matches: 7. Germline CDR1 reads SGHVS; CDR2 reads FNYEAQ.

This rearrangement joins TRBV18 to TRBJ2-2; 8 bases are shared with TRBD1. Trimming took 8 bases from V and 4 from J; bases not matched to a gene: 9. The CDR3 loop spans 15 amino acids. Germline V gene data show CDR1 as KGHSH and CDR2 as LQKENI. CDR3 coding DNA: TGTGCCAGCCTAGAACAGGGGGGACGCACCGGGGAGCTGTTTTTT. Protein sequence: CASLEQGGRTGELFF.

As regards this clone: At one end, the junction sequence differs from germline, possibly due to a read error. The J gene is TRBJ2-7, the V gene TRBV23-1, with D possibly being TRBD2 (5 bases). TRBV23-1 carries the ORF label, with uncertain function. The CDR3 is 13 amino acids. This chain's CDR3 is CASKGGSSHEQYF. The DNA for the CDR3 is TGCGCCAGCAAAGGAGGTAGCTCCCACGAGCAGTACTTC.